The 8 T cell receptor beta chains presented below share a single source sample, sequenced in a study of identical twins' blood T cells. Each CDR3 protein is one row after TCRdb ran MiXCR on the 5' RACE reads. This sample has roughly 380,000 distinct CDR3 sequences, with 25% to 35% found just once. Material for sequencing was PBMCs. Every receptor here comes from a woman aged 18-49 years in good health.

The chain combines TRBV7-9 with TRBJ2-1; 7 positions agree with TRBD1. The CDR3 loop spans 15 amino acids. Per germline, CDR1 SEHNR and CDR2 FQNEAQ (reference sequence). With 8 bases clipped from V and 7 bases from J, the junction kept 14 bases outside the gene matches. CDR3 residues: CASSTGTAGGNEQFF. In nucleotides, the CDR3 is TGTGCCAGCTCCACCGGGACAGCAGGGGGAAATGAGCAGTTCTTC.

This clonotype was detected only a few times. This chain's CDR3 is CATLPRDRAIYDEQFF. The CDR3 DNA reads TGTGCCACCTTACCCCGGGACAGGGCTATTTATGATGAGCAGTTCTTC. The J gene is TRBJ2-1, the V gene TRBV7-2; 9 bases line up with TRBD1. The CDR3 totals 16 residues. Germline-derived CDR1 and CDR2 are SGHTA and FQGNSA. The trim removed 10 bases at V and 8 bases at J, leaving 18 bases unmatched.

The CDR3 here is CASSLGQFSTNEKLFF. CDR3 DNA sequence: TGCGCCAGCAGCCTAGGACAGTTTTCAACTAATGAAAAACTGTTTTTT. The genes are TRBV5-1 and TRBJ1-4, with a possible D match to TRBD1 (6 bases). From germline, CDR1 is SGHRS and CDR2 YFSETQ. The CDR3 covers 16 residues. Trimming left V 4 bases short and J 0 bases short, with 13 bases between.

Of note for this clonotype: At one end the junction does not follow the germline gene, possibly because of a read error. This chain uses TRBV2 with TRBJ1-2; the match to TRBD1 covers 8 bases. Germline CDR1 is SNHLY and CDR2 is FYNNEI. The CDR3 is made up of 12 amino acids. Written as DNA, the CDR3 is TGTTCCAGTAGCCAAACAGGGGGTGGCTACACCTTC. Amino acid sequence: CSSSQTGGGYTF.

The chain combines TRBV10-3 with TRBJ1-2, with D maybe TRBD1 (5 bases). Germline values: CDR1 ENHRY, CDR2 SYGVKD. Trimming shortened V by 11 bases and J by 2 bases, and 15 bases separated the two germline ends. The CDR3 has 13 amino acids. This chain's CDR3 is CAVTGDLNYGYTF. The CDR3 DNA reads TGTGCCGTCACCGGGGACTTAAACTATGGCTACACCTTC.

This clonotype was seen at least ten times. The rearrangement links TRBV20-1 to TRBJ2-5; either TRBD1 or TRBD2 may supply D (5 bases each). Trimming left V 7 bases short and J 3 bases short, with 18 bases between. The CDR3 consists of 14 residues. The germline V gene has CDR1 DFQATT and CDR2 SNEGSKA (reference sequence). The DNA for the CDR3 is TGCAGTGGGTTAACTAGGGGAAAAGAAGAGACCCAGTACTTC. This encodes CSGLTRGKEETQYF.

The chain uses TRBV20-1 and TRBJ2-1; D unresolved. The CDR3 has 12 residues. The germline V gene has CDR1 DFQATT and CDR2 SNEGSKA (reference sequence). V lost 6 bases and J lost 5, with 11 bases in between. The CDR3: CSASDPNNEQFF. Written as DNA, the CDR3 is TGCAGTGCCTCGGACCCCAACAATGAGCAGTTCTTC.

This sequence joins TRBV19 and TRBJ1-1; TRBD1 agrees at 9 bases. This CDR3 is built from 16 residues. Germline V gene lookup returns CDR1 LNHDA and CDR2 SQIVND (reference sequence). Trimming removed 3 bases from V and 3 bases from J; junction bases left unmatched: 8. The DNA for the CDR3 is TGTGCCAGTAGTATGGAATTACAGGGGGCATACACTGAAGCTTTCTTT. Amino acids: CASSMELQGAYTEAFF.